The 2 T cell receptor beta chains reported below all come from one sample, sequenced in a study of blood T cell repertoires in COVID-19. The repertoire was sequenced with immunoSEQ multiplex PCR; TCRdb's copy has only in-frame clones and lacks some. The table records about 140,000 clones, about 87% of them present only once. Sequenced material: peripheral blood. Source of these receptors: a middle-aged woman with acute or convalescent COVID-19.

The chain recombines TRBV11-3 with TRBJ2-1, with 10 bases aligning to TRBD1. The CDR3 runs to 15 residues. Unmatched junction bases numbered 0, after V lost 1 base and J lost 3 bases. CDR1 is SGHNT, CDR2 YENEEA, per germline. The CDR3 loop reads CASSLGTGGYNEQFF. The CDR3 DNA is TGTGCCAGCAGCTTAGGGACAGGGGGCTACAATGAGCAGTTCTTC.

The V call is TRBV5-4, the J call TRBJ2-1; 14 positions match TRBD2. The CDR3 loop spans 18 amino acids. Per the germline V gene, CDR1 is SGHNT and CDR2 is YYREEE (reference sequence). Trimming at V came to 2 bases and at J to 3 bases, leaving 7 bases not matched to a gene. The CDR3 DNA sequence: TGTGCCAGCAGCTTTGGACTAGCGGGAGGCCCCGTCTACAATGAGCAGTTCTTC. As protein: CASSFGLAGGPVYNEQFF.